This section outlines one T cell receptor (beta chain) sequence together with its context. Germline V gene sequence: CDR1 LGHNA, CDR2 YSLEER. The CDR3 spans 15 residues. V lost 0 bases and J 2 bases, leaving 7 bases between the germline ends. This entry is derived from a study of T-cell reconstitution after alpha-beta-depleted transplantation in children. Unique molecular identifiers were incorporated into the prepared TCRbeta library. TCRdb used MiXCR to reprocess the PCR reads, holding one entry per CDR3 protein. The table shows about 500,000 distinct CDR3 sequences, with over 25% occurring only once.

Sequenced material: PBMCs from the stem cell graft donor, taken from the stem cell graft. The chain recombines TRBV4-3 with TRBJ2-2; no definite D call. This TCR came from a human donor who donated a stem cell graft to a child with aplastic anemia. The CDR3 loop is CASSQDGTNTGELFF. The CDR3 DNA reads TGCGCCAGCAGCCAAGATGGCACCAACACCGGGGAGCTGTTTTTT.